These T cell receptor beta chains were read from a single sample in a study of blood T cell repertoires in COVID-19. Method: immunoSEQ multiplex PCR; TCRdb's copy keeps in-frame clones and lacks some. The data contain 150,000 or so clones, more than 70% of them singletons. The sample consisted of PBMCs or T cells enriched from blood (not recorded which). Receptors were obtained from a man aged 60 to 69 who had recovered from COVID-19. Both conserved end residues are part of each CDR3. D genes are given only for firm matches. Rows may omit the clone size; those that give it use once, few, many or a size class.

V gene	D gene	J gene	clone size	CDR3 protein	CDR3 DNA
TRBV19	.	TRBJ2-7	once	CASRTGNEQYF	TGTGCCAGTCGTACAGGGAACGAGCAGTACTTC
TRBV20-1	TRBD2	TRBJ2-7	once	CSASLRTRESEQYF	TGCAGTGCTAGTCTCCGGACTAGGGAGTCCGAGCAGTACTTC
TRBV7-2	TRBD2	TRBJ2-3	.	CASSSSAGSSTDTQYF	TGTGCCAGCAGCTCATCAGCGGGGTCTAGCACAGATACGCAGTATTTT
TRBV19	.	TRBJ1-5	once	CASIAGVYSNQPQHF	TGTGCCAGTATAGCAGGGGTGTATAGCAATCAGCCCCAGCATTTT
TRBV28	TRBD2	TRBJ2-7	few	CASRVTSGRSYVQYF	TGTGCCAGCAGGGTGACTAGCGGGAGGTCCTATGTGCAGTACTTC
TRBV30	TRBD2	TRBJ2-6	.	CARAGGTSGANVLTF	TGTGCTCGAGCGGGGGGAACCTCTGGGGCCAACGTCCTGACTTTC
TRBV7-9	TRBD1	TRBJ1-2	few	CASSLGGTGGYTF	TGTGCCAGCAGCCTCGGCGGGACAGGGGGCTACACCTTC
TRBV9	TRBD2	TRBJ2-2	.	CASSVGTSGNTGELFF	TGTGCCAGCAGCGTAGGGACTAGCGGGAACACCGGGGAGCTGTTTTTT
TRBV19	TRBD1	TRBJ2-2	.	CASSIRQGMSGELFF	TGTGCCAGTAGTATCCGACAGGGGATGTCCGGGGAGCTGTTTTTT
TRBV7-9	.	TRBJ1-6	few	CASSLAQGYNSPLHF	TGTGCCAGCAGCTTAGCCCAGGGCTATAATTCACCCCTCCACTTT
TRBV19	.	TRBJ1-1	.	CASSIVTRGYTEAFF	TGTGCCAGTAGTATCGTGACCCGGGGGTACACTGAAGCTTTCTTT
TRBV7-9	.	TRBJ1-1	.	CASSRWGGNVRTEAFF	TGTGCCAGCAGCCGGTGGGGGGGTAATGTTAGGACTGAAGCTTTCTTT
TRBV19	.	TRBJ2-2	.	CATSLRTNTGELFF	TGTGCCACCTCCCTGAGGACGAACACCGGGGAGCTGTTTTTT
TRBV27	TRBD1	TRBJ2-5	few	CASSSTSGTGEETQYF	TGTGCCAGCAGTTCAACCTCCGGGACAGGGGAAGAGACCCAGTACTTC
TRBV29-1	TRBD2	TRBJ2-7	.	CSVHDRLAREQYF	TGCAGCGTTCACGACAGACTAGCGCGGGAGCAGTACTTC
TRBV7-9	TRBD1	TRBJ1-2	.	CASSPSGQADSYGYTF	TGTGCCAGCAGCCCCAGTGGACAGGCAGACTCCTATGGCTACACCTTC
TRBV7-3	.	TRBJ2-2	.	CASSSNRVPNTGELFF	TGTGCCAGCAGCTCGAACAGAGTCCCGAACACCGGGGAGCTGTTTTTT
TRBV5-6	TRBD1	TRBJ2-7	few	CASSLNGQGVSYEQYF	TGTGCCAGCAGCTTGAATGGACAGGGTGTAAGCTACGAGCAGTACTTC
TRBV5-1	.	TRBJ2-7	.	CASSPSGGTGEQYF	TGCGCCAGCAGCCCGAGTGGGGGGACGGGCGAGCAGTACTTC
TRBV5-8	.	TRBJ1-2	.	CASRATAGPHGYTF	TGTGCCAGCAGGGCTACAGCAGGGCCTCATGGCTACACCTTC
TRBV24-1	TRBD1	TRBJ1-2	.	CATSGPGTGFGYTF	TGTGCCACCAGTGGCCCCGGGACAGGGTTTGGCTACACCTTC
TRBV6-5	.	TRBJ1-1	.	CASRSEGAITEAFF	TGTGCCAGCAGGTCGGAGGGCGCCATTACTGAAGCTTTCTTT
TRBV18	TRBD1	TRBJ2-1	.	CASSPGGTTGYNEQFF	TGTGCCAGCTCACCAGGCGGAACGACAGGGTACAATGAGCAGTTCTTC
TRBV7-9	.	TRBJ1-2	.	CASSLAGEAGSGYTF	TGTGCCAGCAGCTTAGCGGGGGAGGCAGGGAGCGGCTACACCTTC
TRBV7-8	.	TRBJ1-5	.	CASSLGSGVTNQPQHF	TGTGCCAGCAGCTTAGGTTCAGGGGTCACCAATCAGCCCCAGCATTTT
TRBV5-1	TRBD1	TRBJ1-1	few	CASSATGGTEAFF	TGCGCCAGCAGCGCTACAGGGGGCACTGAAGCTTTCTTT
TRBV27	TRBD1	TRBJ1-1	.	CASSWGQGNTEAFF	TGTGCCAGCAGTTGGGGACAGGGGAACACTGAAGCTTTCTTT
TRBV19	.	TRBJ2-3	.	CASTRGPLTDTQYF	TGTGCCAGTACGCGGGGGCCTTTGACAGATACGCAGTATTTT
TRBV28	.	TRBJ1-6	once	CASSFPTEDSPESSYNSPLHF	TGTGCCAGCAGTTTCCCGACAGAGGATAGTCCCGAGAGCTCCTATAATTCACCCCTCCACTTT
TRBV2	.	TRBJ2-7	.	CASSERGTLAYEQYF	TGTGCCAGCAGTGAAAGGGGGACCCTAGCCTACGAGCAGTACTTC
TRBV19	TRBD2	TRBJ2-1	once	CASSMGQGLAYNEQFF	TGTGCCAGTAGTATGGGGCAAGGACTAGCATACAATGAGCAGTTCTTC
TRBV7-2	TRBD2	TRBJ2-5	.	CASSLYPGTSGTETQYF	TGTGCCAGCAGCTTGTACCCCGGGACTAGCGGGACGGAGACCCAGTACTTC
TRBV5-6	TRBD1	TRBJ2-5	few	CASSRGLRQGRQETQYF	TGTGCCAGCAGCCGAGGATTAAGACAGGGACGGCAAGAGACCCAGTACTTC
TRBV7-6	TRBD2	TRBJ2-7	.	CASSNTIAGGQLPYEQYF	TGTGCCAGCAGCAATACTATAGCGGGGGGCCAACTACCCTACGAGCAGTACTTC
TRBV29-1	TRBD1	TRBJ2-7	.	CSAGQDHEQYF	TGCAGCGCTGGACAGGACCACGAGCAGTACTTC
TRBV7-9	.	TRBJ2-7	.	CASSLLWEAGYEQYF	TGTGCCAGCAGCTTATTGTGGGAGGCCGGGTACGAGCAGTACTTC
TRBV6-5	TRBD1	TRBJ1-5	once	CASTYWQGADQPQHF	TGTGCCAGCACATATTGGCAGGGGGCTGATCAGCCCCAGCATTTT
TRBV4-2	TRBD2	TRBJ2-5	.	CASSHARESAETQYF	TGTGCCAGCAGCCACGCGCGGGAGTCTGCCGAGACCCAGTACTTC
TRBV27	.	TRBJ2-5	.	CASSFLTGQETQYF	TGTGCCAGCAGTTTCCTGACGGGCCAAGAGACCCAGTACTTC
TRBV27	.	TRBJ2-3	.	CASLDSNTQYF	TGTGCCAGCCTTGACAGTAATACGCAGTATTTT
TRBV30	TRBD1	TRBJ1-2	.	CAWSTLQGMGGYTF	TGTGCCTGGAGTACGTTACAGGGGATGGGTGGCTACACCTTC
TRBV11-3	.	TRBJ1-1	.	CASSLTLNTEAFF	TGTGCCAGCAGCCTGACATTGAACACTGAAGCTTTCTTT